These 32 T cell receptor beta chains came from one sample sequenced in a study of T cell clonotyping in hematopoietic cell transplantation. Method: immunoSEQ multiplex PCR; TCRdb's copy keeps in-frame clones and lacks some. The data contain 17,000 or so clones, 71% of them singletons. The specimen sequenced was peripheral blood mononuclear cells. The receptors stem from a woman aged 55-69 years in good health. Some clones in this sample may be carry-over from other donors' samples.

This sequence joins TRBV5-1 and TRBJ1-3; D perhaps matches TRBD1 (5 bases). The V and J ends lost 2 bases and 6 bases respectively, with 18 bases between them. There are 16 residues in the CDR3. Germline CDR1 reads SGHRS; CDR2 reads YFSETQ. CDR3: CASSLPRSGQENTIYF. The CDR3 nucleotides read TGCGCCAGCAGCTTACCTCGATCAGGGCAGGAAAACACCATATATTTT.

This sequence joins TRBV2 and TRBJ2-7, with TRBD2 identical over 7 bases. This CDR3 is 14 amino acids long. V was pared by 8 bases and J by 5 bases, with 12 bases of the junction left unmatched. In germline, CDR1 is SNHLY, CDR2 FYNNEI. The CDR3 nucleotides read TGTGCCAGCGACCGAGTGGGGGGGAACCACGAGCAGTACTTC. Protein sequence: CASDRVGGNHEQYF.

The V gene is TRBV29-1, the J gene TRBJ2-5; TRBD1 matches at 8 bases. The V gene end was trimmed by 3 bases and the J gene end by 5 bases; junction bases not matched to a gene: 5. From germline, CDR1 is SQVTM and CDR2 ANQGSEA. This CDR3 has 13 residues. In DNA, the CDR3 is TGCAGCGTTGACAGGGGGCGGAGGGAGACCCAGTACTTC. It encodes CSVDRGRRETQYF.

The CDR3 DNA is TGTGCCAGCAGCCGGAGGGCAGGGGGAAACACTGAAGCTTTCTTT. Translating gives CASSRRAGGNTEAFF. The chain recombines TRBV6-5 with TRBJ1-1, with 7 bases fitting TRBD1. The CDR3 sequence is 15 residues long. V lost 6 bases, J lost 2 bases, and 9 bases stayed unmatched. Germline-derived CDR1 and CDR2 are MNHEY and SVGAGI.

This CDR3 reads CASSLNRGSSYEQYF. The CDR3 region has the DNA TGTGCCAGCAGTCTTAATAGGGGTAGTTCCTACGAGCAGTACTTC. The V gene is TRBV7-8, the J gene TRBJ2-7; possible D gene TRBD1, 5 bases. Germline lookup yields CDR1 SGHVS and CDR2 FQNEAQ. V gave up 6 bases and J gave up 1 base, with 16 bases separating them. CDR3 length equals 15 residues.

This rearrangement joins TRBV30 to TRBJ1-2; 8 nucleotides agree with TRBD1. CDR1 and CDR2 (germline): GTSNPN, SVGIG (reference sequence). The CDR3 has 13 residues. Trimming at V came to 2 bases and at J to 6 bases, leaving 5 bases not matched to a gene. The CDR3 loop is CAWSRDRPHGYTF. As DNA, the CDR3 is TGTGCCTGGAGTCGGGACAGGCCCCATGGCTACACCTTC.

The V and J genes are TRBV2 and TRBJ2-1, with a possible D match to TRBD2 (6 bases). The CDR3 covers 15 residues. CDR1 and CDR2 from the germline V gene are SNHLY and FYNNEI. V lost 10 bases to trimming and J lost 0 bases, with 16 bases between them. In nucleotides, the CDR3 is TGTGCCAACTCCGGGACTCCAAGCTCCTACAATGAGCAGTTCTTC. Translated: CANSGTPSSYNEQFF.

V is TRBV19 and J is TRBJ1-5; 8 bases match TRBD1. This CDR3 comprises 14 residues. Germline V gives CDR1 LNHDA, CDR2 SQIVND (reference sequence). V shed 6 bases and J 5 bases; nucleotides not matched to a gene: 6. CDR3 nucleotides: TGTGCCAGTAGCCTGGACAGGGATGATCAGCCCCAGCATTTT. Residues: CASSLDRDDQPQHF.

The table lists this clone with a few counts. The chain carries TRBV25-1 and TRBJ2-5; possible D gene TRBD2, 5 bases. This CDR3 has 12 residues. Germline values: CDR1 MGHDK, CDR2 SYGVNS. V gave up 5 bases and J gave up 5 bases, with 9 bases separating them. In DNA form, the CDR3 reads TGTGCCAGCAGTCCACGGGGTGAGACCCAGTACTTC. It encodes CASSPRGETQYF.

CDR3 nucleotide sequence: TGTGCCTGGAGTGTACTATCGAAGCAGTACTTC. It codes for CAWSVLSKQYF. The V and J genes are TRBV30 and TRBJ2-7; D call uncertain. CDR1 GTSNPN and CDR2 SVGIG come from the germline V gene (reference sequence). V was trimmed by 0 bases and J by 8 bases, leaving 8 bases between them. The CDR3 is 11 amino acids.

The chain recombines TRBV12-5 with TRBJ2-7; D may be TRBD1 or TRBD2 (6 bases each). V dropped 9 bases and J dropped 1 base, with 25 bases sitting between them. The CDR3 is 17 amino acids. The germline CDR1 and CDR2 sequences are LGHNT and FRNRAP. The DNA of the CDR3 is TGTGCTAGCGGCGGGACATCGGAAGCGGTGTTTTCCTACGAGCAGTACTTC. This translates into CASGGTSEAVFSYEQYF. Supplemented by reference TRBV12-5 and TRBJ2-7, the full variable domain reads DARVTQTPRHKVTEMGQEVTMRCQPILGHNTVFWYRQTMMQGLELLAYFRNRAPLDDSGMPKDRFSAEMPDATLATLKIQPSEPRDSAVYFCASGGTSEAVFSYEQYFGPGTRLTVT.

The rearrangement links TRBV2 to TRBJ1-6; D not certain. Per germline, CDR1 SNHLY and CDR2 FYNNEI. The CDR3 is made up of 12 amino acids. Trimming took off 4 bases at V and 6 bases at J, with 4 bases between the two ends. CDR3 coding DNA: TGTGCCAGCAGTGTCCCTAATTCACCCCTCCACTTT. As protein: CASSVPNSPLHF.

Points on this clone: One junction end does not reproduce the germline sequence, and a read error may be involved. V usage is TRBV7-7 and J usage is TRBJ2-2; 8 nucleotides agree with TRBD2. The germline V gene encodes CDR1 SSHAT and CDR2 FNYEAQ (reference sequence). This CDR3 is 16 amino acids long. CDR3 loop: CASSPRGGLDTGELFF. The CDR3 region has the DNA TGTGCTAGCAGCCCTCGGGGGGGGTTGGACACCGGGGAGCTGTTTTTT.

This clone has a handful of counts. The chain recombines TRBV5-1 with TRBJ1-6; possibly TRBD1 for D (5 bases). CDR3 length equals 16 residues. Germline V gene data show CDR1 as SGHRS and CDR2 as YFSETQ. Trimming pared 4 bases from V and 7 bases from J, leaving 18 bases between. CDR3 sequence: CASSRRDLGINSPLHF. CDR3 DNA: TGCGCCAGCAGCCGCCGGGACCTAGGAATCAATTCACCCCTCCACTTT.

The count of this clone is one. The chain joins TRBV11-2 to TRBJ2-5, with TRBD2 identical over 11 bases. CDR1 is SGHAT and CDR2 is FQNNGV in the germline V gene. The junction had 4 bases not matched to a gene; V was cut back by 3 bases and J by 4 bases. This CDR3 spans 15 amino acids. CDR3 nucleotides: TGTGCCAGCAGCTTTACTAGCGGGAGAGGAGAGACCCAGTACTTC. This encodes CASSFTSGRGETQYF.

The rearrangement joins TRBV29-1 to TRBJ2-5; D is unresolved. The V gene's germline CDR1 is SQVTM and CDR2 ANQGSEA. The CDR3 is 12 residues long. Between the trimmed V and J ends, which lost 2 bases and 5 bases, there was a span of 9 bases. The CDR3 nucleotides read TGCAGCGTTGAAATGGCTGCGGAGACCCAGTACTTC. It encodes CSVEMAAETQYF.

The genes are TRBV4-1 and TRBJ2-7; no firm D call. Between the trimmed V and J ends, which lost 0 bases and 0 bases, there was a span of 9 bases. Germline assignment: CDR1 MGHRA and CDR2 YSYEKL. CDR3 length: 15 residues. CDR3 coding DNA: TGCGCCAGCAGCCAAGAGAGCTTAAGCTCCTACGAGCAGTACTTC. This gives the protein CASSQESLSSYEQYF.

The chain recombines TRBV5-6 with TRBJ1-1; TRBD1 matches 7 bases. The V and J ends lost 3 bases and 1 base, in that order; junction bases with no gene match: 12. The CDR3 is 17 residues long. CDR1 SGHDT and CDR2 YYEEEE come from the germline V gene. CDR3 sequence (DNA): TGTGCCAGCAGCTCCTACCGCCTAGACAGGGCGAACACTGAAGCTTTCTTT. It translates to CASSSYRLDRANTEAFF.

The rearrangement uses TRBV5-8 and TRBJ2-2; D unclear. The CDR3 extends over 15 amino acids. CDR1 and CDR2 from the germline V gene are SGHTS and YDEGEE. Trimming shortened V by 0 bases and J by 5 bases, and 11 bases separated the two germline ends. CDR3 sequence (DNA): TGTGCCAGCAGCTTGGCGTTCAGCCAGACCGGGGAGCTGTTTTTT. This translates into CASSLAFSQTGELFF.

The chain employs TRBV2 and TRBJ2-5, with TRBD2 matching over 10 bases. V gave up 6 bases and J gave up 5 bases; unmatched junction bases: 12. The CDR3 loop spans 16 amino acids. Germline V gene lookup returns CDR1 SNHLY and CDR2 FYNNEI. This CDR3 reads CASSATRLAGSETQYF. The CDR3 DNA reads TGTGCCAGCAGCGCTACCCGACTAGCGGGTTCGGAGACCCAGTACTTC.

The J gene is TRBJ1-5, the V gene TRBV19; the match to TRBD1 covers 9 bases. J was trimmed by 4 bases and V by 5 bases; bases with no gene match: 6. Per germline, CDR1 LNHDA and CDR2 SQIVND (reference sequence). CDR3 length equals 15 residues. The CDR3 bases are TGTGCCAGTAGTCCTTGGGACAGGGTTAATCAGCCCCAGCATTTT. Translating gives CASSPWDRVNQPQHF.

The chain recombines TRBV4-1 with TRBJ1-1; TRBD1 matches at 7 bases. Trimming cost V 7 bases and J 3 bases; bases outside gene matches: 8. Germline V gene sequence: CDR1 MGHRA, CDR2 YSYEKL. The CDR3 runs 14 residues. The DNA of the CDR3 is TGCGCCAGCATTAGGGGGCTGGGGTACACTGAAGCTTTCTTT. Translated: CASIRGLGYTEAFF.

The chain recombines TRBV7-2 with TRBJ2-7; 11 bases agree with TRBD2. The V gene's germline CDR1 is SGHTA and CDR2 FQGNSA. This CDR3 comprises 16 residues. V shed 2 bases and J 7 bases; nucleotides not matched to a gene: 10. In nucleotides, the CDR3 is TGTGCCAGCAGCTTACCCACTAGCGGGGGAGCGAGGGAGCAGTACTTC. Translation gives CASSLPTSGGAREQYF.

The chain has TRBV7-9 and TRBJ1-6; D is unclear. Per the germline V gene, CDR1 is SEHNR and CDR2 is FQNEAQ (reference sequence). V was pared by 1 base and J by 3 bases, with 10 bases between. The CDR3 spans 16 residues. The CDR3 coding sequence is TGTGCCAGCAGCTTAGAAGGGCGCATCTATAATTCACCCCTCCACTTT. Its translation: CASSLEGRIYNSPLHF.

This clone has just one count. This rearrangement joins TRBV7-2 to TRBJ2-5, with TRBD2 identical over 11 bases. This CDR3 has 16 amino acids. From germline, CDR1 is SGHTA and CDR2 FQGNSA. The ends lost 3 bases at V and 5 bases at J; junction bases unmatched: 8. The CDR3 nucleotides read TGTGCCAGCAGCTTCAATAGCGGGGGGGCCCGGGAGACCCAGTACTTC. Its translation: CASSFNSGGARETQYF.

This clone is medium-sized (0.01 to 0.1%) within its sample. The V call is TRBV4-1, the J call TRBJ1-2; D unclear. CDR1 and CDR2 (germline): MGHRA, YSYEKL. The CDR3 contains 14 residues. V was pared by 1 base and J by 1 base, with 7 bases between. The CDR3 is CASSQGVINYGYTF. CDR3 sequence (DNA): TGCGCCAGCAGCCAAGGGGTAATTAACTATGGCTACACCTTC.

This clone came up once. The chain uses TRBV7-9 and TRBJ1-2; D might be TRBD1 (5 bases). There are 15 residues in the CDR3. Trimming removed 2 bases from V and 4 bases from J, with 14 bases in between. Germline CDR1 SEHNR, CDR2 FQNEAQ (reference sequence). CDR3 nucleotide sequence: TGTGCCAGCAGCTTACGGGGGGGGAAAGGCTATGGCTACACCTTC. It is translated as CASSLRGGKGYGYTF. The full variable domain, completed using reference TRBV7-9 and TRBJ1-2, is DTGVSQNPRHKITKRGQNVTFRCDPISEHNRLYWYRQTLGQGPEFLTYFQNEAQLEKSRLLSDRFSAERPKGSFSTLEIQRTEQGDSAMYLCASSLRGGKGYGYTFGSGTRLTVV.

The gene calls are TRBV30 and TRBJ1-3; possible D gene TRBD1, 5 bases. This CDR3 region has 14 residues. V was pared by 5 bases and J by 5 bases, with 16 bases between. Germline V gene data show CDR1 as GTSNPN and CDR2 as SVGIG (reference sequence). The CDR3 DNA sequence: TGTGCCTGGCATTGGAGCGACAGAAGAAACACCATATATTTT. Its translation: CAWHWSDRRNTIYF.

The chain is built from TRBV6-5 and TRBJ1-5; no definite D call. The CDR3 has 13 residues. Between the trimmed V and J ends, which lost 4 bases and 4 bases, there was a span of 8 bases. Germline loops: CDR1 MNHEY, CDR2 SVGAGI. CDR3 coding DNA: TGTGCCAGCAGTTTTGACATAAATCAGCCCCAGCATTTT. Its protein product is CASSFDINQPQHF.

V and J are TRBV7-2 and TRBJ1-3; D not certain. Trimming took off 10 bases at V and 2 bases at J, with 9 bases between the two ends. This CDR3 spans 12 amino acids. Germline CDR1 SGHTA, CDR2 FQGNSA. DNA of the CDR3: TGTGCCAACACCGGGGCTGGAAACACCATATATTTT. As protein: CANTGAGNTIYF. Filled out from reference TRBV7-2 and TRBJ1-3, the complete variable domain reads GAGVSQSPSNKVTEKGKDVELRCDPISGHTALYWYRQSLGQGLEFLIYFQGNSAPDKSGLPSDRFSAERTGGSVSTLTIQRTQQEDSAVYLCANTGAGNTIYFGEGSWLTVV.

This clone was seen once. The V call is TRBV7-2, the J call TRBJ2-4; D tentatively fits TRBD1 or TRBD2 (6 bases each). Trimming took 5 bases from V and 0 from J, leaving 11 bases between them. Per germline, CDR1 SGHTA and CDR2 FQGNSA. This CDR3 is 15 amino acids long. This chain's CDR3 is CASSPGGLAKNIQYF. CDR3 nucleotides: TGTGCCAGCAGCCCCGGGGGCCTAGCCAAAAACATTCAGTACTTC.

This clone has a handful of counts. The gene calls are TRBV5-4 and TRBJ2-2, with no clear D. Deletions cut 3 bases from V and 0 bases from J, with 9 bases between. CDR1 is SGHNT, CDR2 YYREEE, per germline (reference sequence). This CDR3 is 15 amino acids long. The CDR3 loop is CASSSRITNTGELFF. The CDR3 DNA reads TGTGCCAGCAGCTCACGAATAACGAACACCGGGGAGCTGTTTTTT.